Sequencing of this T cell receptor (beta chain) was carried out in a study of T-cell reconstitution after alpha-beta-depleted transplantation in children. Study results and caveats: At one year after transplant, newly produced T cells mostly accounted for T-cell counts and diversity.

The germline CDR1 and CDR2 sequences are SGHDN and FVKESK. The CDR3 sequence is 16 residues long. V was clipped by 4 bases and J by 1 base; unmatched bases: 7. Researchers prepared the TCRbeta library using unique molecular identifiers, the study reports. TCRdb used MiXCR to reprocess the PCR reads, holding one entry per CDR3 protein. The sample has fewer than 550,000 distinct CDR3 sequences, around 10% seen once. This clonotype was picked up a small number of times. Its antigen is still unknown. V and J are TRBV14 and TRBJ2-7; 10 nucleotides align to TRBD2. The receptor was derived from a female patient between 2 and 10 years old who had a stem cell transplant for aplastic anemia, so the T cells may come from the graft donor. This sample comprised PBMCs, mostly from graft donor cells, obtained 180 days after TCRalphabeta/CD19-depleted stem cell transplant. CDR3 coding DNA: TGTGCCAGCAGCCCGAGGACTAGCGGATATTCCTACGAGCAGTACTTC. This codes for CASSPRTSGYSYEQYF.